The next 23 T cell receptor beta chains were all read from a single sample in a study of cytomegalovirus exposure and HLA in healthy donors. PCR amplification relied on 60 Vbeta primers (plus 13 Jbeta primers). Method: immunoSEQ multiplex PCR; TCRdb's copy keeps in-frame clones and lacks some. The sample yields around 190,000 clones, about 83% seen once. What was sequenced was PBMCs. These receptors all stem from a female donor in good health and CMV-seronegative.

V and J are TRBV28 and TRBJ2-1; 13 nucleotides agree with TRBD2. The CDR3 totals 18 residues. Per germline, CDR1 MDHEN and CDR2 SYDVKM. After removal of 5 bases from V and 4 bases from J, the junction contained 11 bases not matched to a gene. The DNA for the CDR3 is TGTGCCAGCAGTCATATACTAGCGGGAGGGAATCGGTACAATGAGCAGTTCTTC. As protein: CASSHILAGGNRYNEQFF.

This chain joins TRBV6-5 and TRBJ1-1, with 7 bases aligning to TRBD1. V trimming: 6 bases; J trimming: 2 bases; junction bases outside the gene matches: 6. The CDR3 is 14 residues long. Germline V CDR1 and CDR2: MNHEY, SVGAGI. The CDR3 DNA follows: TGTGCCAGCAGGAACGGGACAGTCAACACTGAAGCTTTCTTT. It encodes CASRNGTVNTEAFF.

The chain joins TRBV7-6 to TRBJ1-2; D unclear. The CDR3 is 15 residues long. CDR1 SGHVS and CDR2 FNYEAQ come from the germline V gene. Trimming took off 5 bases at V and 4 bases at J, with 17 bases between the two ends. CDR3 protein: CASSPRVPALYGYTF. The CDR3 DNA is TGTGCCAGCAGCCCACGGGTCCCGGCCCTCTATGGCTACACCTTC.

The chain couples TRBV4-3 to TRBJ2-1; tentative D call: TRBD2 (7 bases). The length of the CDR3 is 17 residues. CDR1 is LGHNA, CDR2 YSLEER, per germline. The germline V and J ends were trimmed by 5 bases and 1 base, with 18 bases remaining between them. For the CDR3, the DNA is TGCGCCAGCAGCAGGGGGGCGGGGGCCTCGTCCTACAATGAGCAGTTCTTC. Translation gives CASSRGAGASSYNEQFF.

This sequence joins TRBV27 and TRBJ1-2; D is perhaps TRBD1 (5 bases). This CDR3 comprises 15 residues. CDR1 MNHEY and CDR2 SMNVEV come from the germline V gene (reference sequence). V shed 1 base and J shed 4 bases, with 13 bases lying between them. CDR3 region: CASSLYMGLGYGYTF. CDR3 nucleotides: TGTGCCAGCAGTTTATATATGGGGCTGGGCTATGGCTACACCTTC.

This CDR3 is CASSFLRNTEAFF. The CDR3 DNA reads as TGTGCCAGCAGCTTCCTCCGGAACACTGAAGCTTTCTTT. V and J are TRBV7-2 and TRBJ1-1; D unclear. CDR1 and CDR2 (germline): SGHTA, FQGNSA. This CDR3 spans 13 amino acids. V was trimmed by 3 bases and J by 1 base, leaving 6 bases between them.

The CDR3 sequence: CASGGQGAGGPEAFF. The CDR3, as DNA: TGTGCTAGTGGTGGACAGGGGGCTGGAGGCCCTGAAGCTTTCTTT. This chain uses TRBV12-5 with TRBJ1-1; 11 bases match TRBD1. The CDR3 covers 15 residues. V lost 5 bases and J lost 6; bases outside the gene matches: 8. Looked up from germline, CDR1 is LGHNT and CDR2 is FRNRAP.

The rearrangement uses TRBV27 and TRBJ2-1; 10 bases map to TRBD2. CDR3 length: 16 residues. Germline-derived CDR1 and CDR2 are MNHEY and SMNVEV (reference sequence). V lost 0 bases and J lost 8; bases outside the gene matches: 7. CDR3: CASSLSVPSGSYEQFF. CDR3 in DNA: TGTGCCAGCAGTTTATCGGTCCCTAGCGGGAGCTATGAGCAGTTCTTC.

This clone was found once. The J gene is TRBJ2-1, the V gene TRBV11-3; possible D gene TRBD2, 6 bases. The V and J ends lost 3 bases and 0 bases respectively, with 12 bases between them. The CDR3 spans 16 residues. The V gene's germline CDR1 is SGHNT and CDR2 YENEEA. This CDR3 reads CASSFALGGSYNEQFF. As DNA, the CDR3 is TGTGCCAGCAGCTTTGCTTTGGGGGGCTCCTACAATGAGCAGTTCTTC.

The chain links TRBV19 to TRBJ2-7, with 7 bases identical to TRBD1. V lost 6 bases and J lost 5; bases outside the gene matches: 13. This CDR3 region has 15 residues. From germline, CDR1 is LNHDA and CDR2 SQIVND (reference sequence). The CDR3 DNA is TGTGCCAGTAGCATCTCAATCGGGCAGGGGGACGAGCAGTACTTC. It encodes CASSISIGQGDEQYF.

This clone has more than one count but fewer than ten. The J gene is TRBJ2-3, the V gene TRBV10-3; D possibly corresponds to TRBD2 (6 bases). Germline V gene lookup returns CDR1 ENHRY and CDR2 SYGVKD. The CDR3 has 14 amino acids. V shed 11 bases and J shed 1 base, with 16 bases lying between them. The CDR3 here is CAASRESGTDTQYF. In nucleotides, the CDR3 is TGTGCCGCCTCTCGGGAGTCTGGCACAGATACGCAGTATTTT.

This CDR3 reads CASSLVTGQGPGELFF. CDR3 DNA sequence: TGTGCCAGCAGTTTAGTCACGGGACAGGGCCCCGGGGAGCTGTTTTTT. This chain connects TRBV27 to TRBJ2-2; 9 bases match TRBD1. V dropped 2 bases and J dropped 6; count of bases not matched to a gene: 7. Germline values: CDR1 MNHEY, CDR2 SMNVEV (reference sequence). The CDR3 length is 16 residues.

Only one count was recorded for this clone. The chain uses TRBV5-8 and TRBJ2-1; tentatively, D is TRBD1 (6 bases). With 3 bases removed from V and 3 bases from J, the gap between germline ends came to 16 bases. This CDR3 is 16 amino acids long. Germline V lookup: CDR1 SGHTS, CDR2 YDEGEE. The CDR3 loop is CASSSARTALYNEQFF. CDR3 in DNA: TGTGCCAGCAGCTCGGCACGGACAGCCCTCTACAATGAGCAGTTCTTC.

The chain joins TRBV27 to TRBJ2-1, with TRBD2 matching over 14 bases. There are 13 residues in the CDR3. Unmatched junction bases numbered 7, after V lost 6 bases and J lost 15 bases. Germline V gives CDR1 MNHEY, CDR2 SMNVEV (reference sequence). This CDR3 is CASSLTSGRASFF. CDR3 DNA: TGTGCCAGCAGCCTGACTAGCGGGAGGGCCTCGTTCTTC.

This clone was seen more than once but under ten times. This chain connects TRBV15 to TRBJ1-1; TRBD1 might be the D (6 bases). Per germline, CDR1 LNHNV and CDR2 YYDKDF (reference sequence). The CDR3 consists of 16 residues. The V gene lost 5 bases and the J gene lost 0 bases, with 16 bases spanning the gap. The CDR3 reads CATSVGRGLVNTEAFF. CDR3 sequence (DNA): TGTGCCACCAGCGTCGGAAGGGGGTTGGTGAACACTGAAGCTTTCTTT.

This clone was recorded once. The chain carries TRBV7-3 and TRBJ2-7, with D possibly being TRBD1 (6 bases). Per the germline V gene, CDR1 is SGHTA and CDR2 is FQGTGA. The CDR3 runs to 13 residues. Trimming removed 0 bases from V and 4 bases from J, with 7 bases in between. The CDR3 nucleotides are TGTGCCAGCAGCTTAACGAGGGGGTACGAGCAGTACTTC. Its translation is CASSLTRGYEQYF.

V gene TRBV10-3 combines with J gene TRBJ1-2; a weak D match, TRBD1 (5 bases). This CDR3 contains 17 residues. Trimming took 4 bases from V and 2 from J, leaving 20 bases between them. Germline values: CDR1 ENHRY, CDR2 SYGVKD. The CDR3 region has the DNA TGTGCCATCAGTGGACTCCTCGGGGGAGGGACGAACTATGGCTACACCTTC. As protein: CAISGLLGGGTNYGYTF.

CDR3: CASSRIRGPLGEQYF. Written as DNA, the CDR3 is TGTGCCAGCAGCCGGATCAGGGGGCCCTTGGGAGAGCAGTACTTC. The J gene is TRBJ2-7, the V gene TRBV5-5, with 8 bases that match TRBD1. This CDR3 has 15 amino acids. Per the germline V gene, CDR1 is SGHKS and CDR2 is YYEKEE (reference sequence). J was trimmed by 7 bases and V by 4 bases; bases with no gene match: 13.

V is TRBV11-2 and J is TRBJ2-2; 8 positions match TRBD1. With 3 bases clipped from V and 6 bases from J, the junction kept 9 bases outside the gene matches. Germline CDR1 and CDR2: SGHAT and FQNNGV. The CDR3 has 16 amino acids. CDR3 region: CASSFGQGVRAGELFF. In DNA, the CDR3 is TGTGCCAGCAGCTTTGGACAGGGAGTAAGAGCCGGGGAGCTGTTTTTT.

J is TRBJ2-3 and V is TRBV7-9, with D perhaps TRBD2 (6 bases). The germline V gene encodes CDR1 SEHNR and CDR2 FQNEAQ (reference sequence). The CDR3 totals 15 residues. V lost 1 base and J 4 bases, leaving 12 bases between the germline ends. The CDR3 DNA reads as TGTGCCAGCAGCTTAGTTGGCGGGGAGGCAGATACGCAGTATTTT. This gives the protein CASSLVGGEADTQYF.

This clone turned up a few times. The chain links TRBV6-5 to TRBJ1-2; TRBD1 aligns across 8 bases. Germline V gene sequence: CDR1 MNHEY, CDR2 SVGAGI. The CDR3 loop spans 15 amino acids. The ends lost 10 bases at V and 1 base at J; junction bases unmatched: 11. Here the CDR3 reads CAIRTGTGINYGYTF. The DNA for the CDR3 is TGTGCCATCAGAACCGGGACAGGAATTAACTATGGCTACACCTTC.

The chain employs TRBV5-1 and TRBJ1-2; TRBD1 might be the D (6 bases). This CDR3 contains 16 residues. The V end lost 5 bases, the J end lost 0 bases, and 17 bases lay between the germline ends. CDR1 and CDR2 from the germline V gene are SGHRS and YFSETQ. The CDR3 protein is CASSSRQVKTNYGYTF. CDR3 in DNA: TGCGCCAGCAGTTCACGACAGGTGAAAACTAACTATGGCTACACCTTC.

The rearrangement links TRBV5-4 to TRBJ2-5; 7 nucleotides line up with TRBD1. The germline V gene encodes CDR1 SGHNT and CDR2 YYREEE (reference sequence). V trimming: 0 bases; J trimming: 2 bases; junction bases outside the gene matches: 1. This CDR3 region has 14 residues. As DNA, the CDR3 is TGTGCCAGCAGCTTGGAGACAGGGCAAGAGACCCAGTACTTC. This sequence encodes CASSLETGQETQYF.